These 15 T cell receptor beta chains came from one sample sequenced in a study of follicular helper T cells after annual influenza vaccination. Time point defined: 2015-2016 season, pre-vaccination. Here immunoSEQ multiplex PCR was the method, and the copy in TCRdb shows in-frame clones only, minus some. Counted here are almost 9,500 clones, 80% to 90% occurring once; the ten biggest clones make up 0.45% to 0.5%. This specimen was CXCR5+ CD38- circulating T follicular helper cells from blood, taken on the day of influenza vaccination. Subset in this sample: circulating Tfh, non-naive CD4+CXCR5+PD-1+ (ICOS+CD38+ or ICOS-CD38-). Receptor source: an adult who received the influenza vaccine.

The chain joins TRBV6-5 to TRBJ1-2; weak D call: TRBD1 (5 bases). Looked up from germline, CDR1 is MNHEY and CDR2 is SVGAGI. The CDR3 loop spans 12 amino acids. Trimming left V 5 bases short and J 4 bases short, with 8 bases between. This CDR3 is CASSQDSYGYTF. In DNA, the CDR3 is TGTGCCAGCAGTCAAGACAGCTATGGCTACACCTTC.

V is TRBV4-1 and J is TRBJ1-2; TRBD1 aligns across 7 bases. CDR1 is MGHRA, CDR2 YSYEKL, per germline. V lost 1 base to trimming and J lost 3 bases; unmatched junction nucleotides: 5. The CDR3 is made up of 15 amino acids. This chain's CDR3 is CASSQGQGVYYGYTF. As DNA, the CDR3 is TGCGCCAGCAGCCAAGGACAGGGAGTGTACTATGGCTACACCTTC.

The chain links TRBV2 to TRBJ2-7, with 9 nucleotides matching TRBD1. V was pared by 8 bases and J by 2 bases, with 1 base of the junction left unmatched. The germline V gene has CDR1 SNHLY and CDR2 FYNNEI. The CDR3 totals 12 residues. CDR3 residues: CASDRGAYEQYF. The CDR3 DNA reads as TGTGCCAGCGACAGGGGGGCCTACGAGCAGTACTTC.

This chain connects TRBV18 to TRBJ1-4, with D hard to call. This CDR3 spans 15 amino acids. V shed 2 bases and J shed 5 bases, with 12 bases lying between them. Germline V gene data show CDR1 as KGHSH and CDR2 as LQKENI. CDR3 loop: CASSPRRAENEKLFF. As DNA, the CDR3 is TGTGCCAGCTCACCAAGGAGGGCGGAAAATGAAAAACTGTTTTTT.

This chain links TRBV7-2 with TRBJ2-3, with TRBD2 matching over 11 bases. V lost 6 bases to trimming and J lost 5 bases; unmatched junction nucleotides: 13. This CDR3 is 17 amino acids long. CDR1 is SGHTA and CDR2 is FQGNSA in the germline V gene. CDR3 sequence (DNA): TGTGCCAGCAGTTATGTACTAGCGGGGGTGGCAGGAGATACGCAGTATTTT. Residues: CASSYVLAGVAGDTQYF.

The chain carries TRBV6-6 and TRBJ1-6; 7 bases agree with TRBD1. J gave up 9 bases and V 6 bases, and 11 bases lay outside the gene matches. Germline V gene sequence: CDR1 MNHNY, CDR2 SVGAGI (reference sequence). The CDR3 spans 15 residues. In nucleotides, the CDR3 is TGTGCCAGCAGAAGGGACAGCAACGAGATTTCACCCCTCCACTTT. Translating it yields CASRRDSNEISPLHF.

This clone was observed a handful of times. The V gene is TRBV6-5, the J gene TRBJ2-7; TRBD2 might be the D (6 bases). CDR3 length: 14 amino acids. Germline lookup yields CDR1 MNHEY and CDR2 SVGAGI. V shed 2 bases and J shed 3 bases, with 11 bases lying between them. The CDR3 region is CASSYQGGYYEQYF. CDR3 in DNA: TGTGCCAGCAGTTACCAGGGAGGCTACTACGAGCAGTACTTC.

CDR3: CASSQGSPSPLHF. The CDR3 DNA reads TGTGCCAGCAGCCAAGGCTCACCCTCACCCCTCCACTTT. The genes are TRBV4-2 and TRBJ1-6; D is ambiguous. The CDR3 runs 13 residues. Trimming pared 1 base from V and 10 bases from J, leaving 8 bases between. In germline, CDR1 is LGHNA, CDR2 YNFKEQ.

V usage is TRBV6-1 and J usage is TRBJ1-5; TRBD1 agrees at 7 bases. Germline CDR1 and CDR2: MNHNS and SASEGT. The CDR3 loop spans 14 amino acids. V shed 5 bases, J shed 5 bases, and the junction held 6 bases outside the gene matches. Written as DNA, the CDR3 is TGTGCCAGCAGTCTAAGACAGGGCGATCAGCCCCAGCATTTT. Its protein product is CASSLRQGDQPQHF.

This clone has just a few counts. This rearrangement joins TRBV19 to TRBJ1-1; maybe TRBD1 (6 bases). The CDR3 is 13 amino acids. Germline V lookup: CDR1 LNHDA, CDR2 SQIVND (reference sequence). V lost 3 bases to trimming and J lost 5 bases, with 10 bases between them. The chain's CDR3 is CASSISDRTEAFF. The CDR3 DNA reads TGTGCCAGTAGTATTTCCGACAGGACTGAAGCTTTCTTT.

The rearrangement links TRBV18 to TRBJ2-7, with D maybe TRBD2 (6 bases). The ends were cut back, 2 bases at V and 3 bases at J, with 14 bases in the middle. This CDR3 is built from 15 residues. CDR1 is KGHSH and CDR2 is LQKENI in the germline V gene. In DNA, the CDR3 is TGTGCCAGCTCACCAGCCGGTTCGGGGGACTACGAGCAGTACTTC. It codes for CASSPAGSGDYEQYF.

This clone showed up just once. The rearrangement uses TRBV6-5 and TRBJ2-7; 8 bases map to TRBD1. The length of the CDR3 is 15 residues. The V gene end was trimmed by 6 bases and the J gene end by 1 base; junction bases not matched to a gene: 8. Germline CDR1 is MNHEY and CDR2 is SVGAGI. The CDR3 DNA sequence: TGTGCCAGCAGCCGCATGGGACAGGTATCCTACGAGCAGTACTTC. Its translation is CASSRMGQVSYEQYF.

The chain uses TRBV7-9 and TRBJ1-1; 7 nucleotides match TRBD1. This CDR3 has 13 residues. Germline CDR1 and CDR2: SEHNR and FQNEAQ (reference sequence). The junction had 3 bases not matched to a gene; V was cut back by 4 bases and J by 4 bases. Written as DNA, the CDR3 is TGTGCCAGCAGCTCACAGGGGTTCACTGAAGCTTTCTTT. It codes for CASSSQGFTEAFF. Filled out from reference TRBV7-9 and TRBJ1-1, the complete variable domain reads DTGVSQNPRHKITKRGQNVTFRCDPISEHNRLYWYRQTLGQGPEFLTYFQNEAQLEKSRLLSDRFSAERPKGSFSTLEIQRTEQGDSAMYLCASSSQGFTEAFFGQGTRLTVV.

This clone was detected a few times. The rearrangement links TRBV11-3 to TRBJ2-3, with D tentatively TRBD1 (6 bases). Trimming removed 5 bases from V and 0 bases from J, with 12 bases in between. CDR3 length equals 15 residues. Germline CDR1 and CDR2: SGHNT and YENEEA. CDR3 loop: CASSHRDKSTDTQYF. In DNA form, the CDR3 reads TGTGCCAGCAGCCACCGGGACAAGAGCACAGATACGCAGTATTTT.

V usage is TRBV7-9 and J usage is TRBJ1-1, with D unclear. V lost 3 bases and J 1 base, leaving 6 bases between the germline ends. The CDR3 spans 13 residues. Germline-derived CDR1 and CDR2 are SEHNR and FQNEAQ (reference sequence). The CDR3 coding sequence is TGTGCCAGCAGCTTGTACGAGAACACTGAAGCTTTCTTT. The encoded protein is CASSLYENTEAFF.